Listed below are T cell receptor beta chains from one sample, sequenced in a study of breast tumors, draining lymph nodes, adjacent tissues. MiXCR, run by TCRdb on the multiplex PCR reads, gives a single entry per CDR3 protein. The sample contains about 130,000 distinct CDR3 sequences, 21% of which appear only once. Sequenced sample: axillary lymph node tissue. All receptors derive from a female donor with breast cancer. Some clones in this sample may be carry-over from other donors' samples. Both conserved end residues are part of each CDR3. The D gene is left open where the match is weak. Not all rows give a size; the values are once, few, many and, for expanded clones, a class.

many | TRBJ1-5 | TRBV20-1 | TRBD1 | CSATTGEGSNQPQHF | TGCAGTGCGACGACAGGGGAGGGCAGCAATCAGCCCCAGCATTTT
few | TRBJ2-1 | TRBV3-1 | TRBD2 | CASSQGLYRLAGLEQFF | TGTGCCAGCAGCCAAGGTCTATATCGGCTAGCGGGACTTGAGCAGTTCTTC
many | TRBJ2-2 | TRBV6-6 | - | CASSYLGLTGELFF | TGTGCCAGCAGTTACCTGGGTCTCACCGGGGAGCTGTTTTTT
many | TRBJ2-7 | TRBV7-8 | - | CASSSSGRYEQYF | TGTGCCAGCAGTTCGAGCGGACGCTACGAGCAGTACTTC
few | TRBJ1-1 | TRBV29-1 | - | CSVEGGRAGTEAFF | TGCAGCGTTGAAGGGGGGCGGGCGGGCACTGAAGCTTTCTTT
many | TRBJ1-4 | TRBV7-2 | - | CASSLGVANEKLFF | TGTGCCAGCAGCTTAGGAGTGGCTAATGAAAAACTGTTTTTT
many | TRBJ1-5 | TRBV5-6 | TRBD1 | CASSSTGYDYQPQHF | TGTGCCAGCAGCTCGACAGGGTATGACTATCAGCCCCAGCATTTT
- | TRBJ2-1 | TRBV27 | TRBD2 | CASRYTSGSFNEQFF | TGTGCCAGCAGGTACACTAGCGGGAGTTTCAATGAGCAGTTCTTC
- | TRBJ2-3 | TRBV20-1 | TRBD2 | CSAPLAGGSTDTQYF | TGCAGTGCCCCGCTAGCGGGAGGGAGCACAGATACGCAGTATTTT
many | TRBJ2-2 | TRBV7-3 | TRBD2 | CASSRTSGSGGELFF | TGTGCCAGCAGCCGGACTAGCGGAAGTGGGGGGGAGCTGTTTTTT
many | TRBJ2-1 | TRBV6-1 | TRBD2 | CASSGLAGEYNEQFF | TGTGCCAGCAGTGGACTAGCGGGAGAGTACAATGAGCAGTTCTTC
many | TRBJ2-3 | TRBV11-2 | - | CASSLLTLATGTDTQYF | TGTGCCAGCAGCTTATTGACTCTCGCCACCGGCACAGATACGCAGTATTTT
many | TRBJ2-5 | TRBV2 | TRBD2 | CASDGTSGSSGDETQYF | TGTGCCAGCGACGGGACTAGCGGGAGTAGTGGGGATGAGACCCAGTACTTC
- | TRBJ2-1 | TRBV5-1 | TRBD2 | CASSPQRVTGLAGANYYNEQFF | TGCGCCAGCAGCCCCCAGAGGGTTACGGGACTAGCGGGAGCCAATTATTACAATGAGCAGTTCTTC
many | TRBJ2-7 | TRBV27 | TRBD1 | CASSSWTGPYEQYF | TGTGCCAGCAGTTCATGGACAGGCCCCTACGAGCAGTACTTC
- | TRBJ2-3 | TRBV2 | TRBD2 | CASRRGLAGTDTQYF | TGTGCCAGCCGAAGAGGACTAGCGGGTACAGATACGCAGTATTTT
many | TRBJ2-2 | TRBV20-1 | TRBD2 | CSARDPGGRMLNTGELFF | TGCAGTGCTAGAGATCCGGGAGGGCGAATGCTGAACACCGGGGAGCTGTTTTTT